These 18 T cell receptor beta chains were all obtained from the same sample, sequenced in a study of T cells in Graves' hyperthyroidism and ophthalmopathy. Regions amplified from RNA transcripts were the TCR beta CDR3 regions. Carried out on the TCR CDR3, a first-round RT-PCR used the HTBI primer set. TCRdb redid the calling of the multiplex PCR reads with MiXCR, one entry per CDR3 protein. The data hold roughly 740,000 distinct CDR3 sequences, with about 17% observed a single time. The sequenced sample was blood. The source is a man aged 18-30 years with Graves' hyperthyroidism.

Turning to this clonotype: This may be a read error, as it is one base from a much larger clone. The chain joins TRBV28 to TRBJ2-7; tentative D call: TRBD1 (7 bases). With 5 bases removed from V and 9 bases from J, the gap between germline ends came to 17 bases. The CDR3 runs 13 residues. Looked up from germline, CDR1 is MDHEN and CDR2 is SYDVKM. The chain's CDR3 is CASSPQGGNGQYF. CDR3 DNA: TGTGCCAGCAGTCCTCAGGGGGGCAACGGGCAGTACTTC. Complete variable domain (other parts from reference TRBV28 and TRBJ2-7): DVKVTQSSRYLVKRTGEKVFLECVQDMDHENMFWYRQDPGLGLRLIYFSYDVKMKEKGDIPEGYSVSREKKERFSLILESASTNQTSMYLCASSPQGGNGQYFGPGTRLTVT.

The sample holds a few counts of this clonotype. The chain links TRBV7-3 to TRBJ1-4; no reliable D call. CDR3 length: 12 amino acids. V was clipped by 11 bases and J by 0 bases, with 7 bases between them. CDR1 is SGHTA, CDR2 FQGTGA, per germline. The DNA of the CDR3 is TGTGCCCCGGCTGCAACTAATGAAAAACTGTTTTTT. It specifies CAPAATNEKLFF. The variable domain in full, with the rest retrieved from reference TRBV7-3 and TRBJ1-4, is GAGVSQTPSNKVTEKGKYVELRCDPISGHTALYWYRQSLGQGPEFLIYFQGTGAADDSGLPNDRFFAVRPEGSVSTLKIQRTERGDSAVYLCAPAATNEKLFFGSGTQLSVL.

This clonotype has a count of ten or more. The V call is TRBV6-6, the J call TRBJ2-1, with 11 bases that match TRBD2. V was clipped by 0 bases and J by 5 bases; unmatched bases: 9. This CDR3 contains 18 residues. Germline assignment: CDR1 MNHNY and CDR2 SVGAGI (reference sequence). Here the CDR3 DNA reads TGTGCCAGCAGTTACTCGCGCCAGACTAGCGGGAATGACAATGAGCAGTTCTTC. Residues: CASSYSRQTSGNDNEQFF.

This clonotype showed up just a few times. Its ends do not fully match the called genes, so a read error is possible. This chain joins TRBV7-2 and TRBJ2-2, with 9 bases lining up with TRBD2. CDR1 and CDR2 (germline): SGHTA, FQGNSA. This CDR3 spans 16 amino acids. The CDR3 region is CVSSLAPGLAKGELFF. Here the CDR3 DNA reads TGTGTCAGCAGCTTAGCACCGGGACTAGCCAAGGGGGAGCTGTTTTTT.

The chain combines TRBV19 with TRBJ2-1, with 9 positions matching TRBD1. CDR1 LNHDA and CDR2 SQIVND come from the germline V gene (reference sequence). The CDR3 totals 14 residues. After removal of 6 bases from V and 4 bases from J, the junction contained 4 bases not matched to a gene. The CDR3 is CASRDGTGYNEQFF. The CDR3 DNA is TGTGCCAGTAGAGACGGGACAGGGTACAATGAGCAGTTCTTC.

The chain recombines TRBV20-1 with TRBJ2-3, with TRBD1 identical over 7 bases. V lost 0 bases and J lost 1; bases outside the gene matches: 13. Germline V lookup: CDR1 DFQATT, CDR2 SNEGSKA (reference sequence). This CDR3 contains 18 residues. This CDR3 reads CSAREDTGVSFRTDTQYF. DNA for the CDR3: TGCAGTGCTAGAGAAGACACAGGGGTCTCGTTCCGCACAGATACGCAGTATTTT.

Many counts were recorded for this clonotype. This chain links TRBV2 with TRBJ1-1, with D uncertain. V was cut by 2 bases and J by 3 bases, with 10 bases left in between. Germline lookup yields CDR1 SNHLY and CDR2 FYNNEI. CDR3 length equals 14 residues. The chain's CDR3 is CASSEFPVYTEAFF. CDR3 coding DNA: TGTGCCAGCAGTGAATTTCCCGTCTACACTGAAGCTTTCTTT.

This clonotype appeared a few times. The rearrangement uses TRBV4-1 and TRBJ1-2; D might be TRBD1 (6 bases). The germline V gene has CDR1 MGHRA and CDR2 YSYEKL. The CDR3 loop spans 16 amino acids. V was clipped by 1 base and J by 4 bases, with 16 bases between them. CDR3 protein: CASSQVTGHLFYGYTF. As DNA, the CDR3 is TGCGCCAGCAGCCAAGTCACAGGGCATCTCTTCTATGGCTACACCTTC.

Written as DNA, the CDR3 is TGTGCCAGCTCACCACCGACAGGGAGTCCCGGGGAGCTGTTTTTT. This codes for CASSPPTGSPGELFF. The rearrangement links TRBV18 to TRBJ2-2; 7 bases agree with TRBD1. The V gene's germline CDR1 is KGHSH and CDR2 LQKENI. J lost 6 bases, V lost 0 bases, and 4 bases had no gene match. The CDR3 has 15 amino acids.

This clonotype showed up just a few times. The chain recombines TRBV7-9 with TRBJ1-6; D is unresolved. The germline V gene encodes CDR1 SEHNR and CDR2 FQNEAQ (reference sequence). This CDR3 has 12 amino acids. V dropped 11 bases and J dropped 5 bases, with 10 bases sitting between them. The DNA of the CDR3 is TGTGCCTGTACAGTAGATAATTCACCCCTCCACTTT. The encoded protein is CACTVDNSPLHF.

At least ten counts were recorded for this clonotype. The chain uses TRBV2 and TRBJ2-1; D call uncertain. The CDR3 is made up of 13 amino acids. Trimming stripped 8 bases from V and 7 bases from J, with 15 bases between. Germline-derived CDR1 and CDR2 are SNHLY and FYNNEI. In DNA, the CDR3 is TGTGCCAGCGATGGTGGGCTTGGGAATGAGCAGTTCTTC. This codes for CASDGGLGNEQFF. The complete variable domain, with remaining parts taken from reference TRBV2 and TRBJ2-1, reads EPEVTQTPSHQVTQMGQEVILRCVPISNHLYFYWYRQILGQKVEFLVSFYNNEISEKSEIFDDQFSVERPDGSNFTLKIRSTKLEDSAMYFCASDGGLGNEQFFGPGTRLTVL.

CDR3 bases: TGTGCCAGCAGCCCCCTGGAGGGAGGCACCATATATTTT. Protein: CASSPLEGGTIYF. V is TRBV7-2 and J is TRBJ1-3; no clear D gene. CDR3 length: 13 amino acids. With 5 bases removed from V and 9 bases from J, the gap between germline ends came to 14 bases. Germline CDR1 and CDR2: SGHTA and FQGNSA.

At least ten counts were recorded for this clonotype. The rearrangement links TRBV7-9 to TRBJ2-1, with D perhaps matching TRBD2 (5 bases). CDR3 size: 16 residues. Germline V lookup: CDR1 SEHNR, CDR2 FQNEAQ (reference sequence). The ends were cut back, 1 base at V and 4 bases at J, with 14 bases in the middle. In DNA, the CDR3 is TGTGCCAGCAGCTTAGTAAAGCGGACCATATACAATGAGCAGTTCTTC. Its protein is CASSLVKRTIYNEQFF.

A word on this clonotype: Being one base from a much bigger clone, this may be a read error. The rearrangement links TRBV6-1 to TRBJ2-7, with 9 bases fitting TRBD1. This CDR3 comprises 16 residues. The V gene end was trimmed by 3 bases and the J gene end by 6 bases; junction bases not matched to a gene: 12. Germline-derived CDR1 and CDR2 are MNHNS and SASEGT. The CDR3 DNA reads as TGTGCCAGCAGTGAGGGCGCCGGGACAGGGCACTGCGAGCAGTACTTC. Amino acid sequence: CASSEGAGTGHCEQYF.

Only a few counts were recorded for this clonotype. The CDR3 here is CASSPLAMGADTQYF. CDR3 DNA: TGTGCCAGCAGCCCGTTAGCGATGGGAGCAGATACGCAGTATTTT. The chain employs TRBV6-1 and TRBJ2-3, with a possible D match to TRBD2 (5 bases). Germline V gene lookup returns CDR1 MNHNS and CDR2 SASEGT. The CDR3 runs 15 residues. Trimming shortened V by 6 bases and J by 4 bases, and 17 bases separated the two germline ends.

Note on this clonotype: This may stem from a read error, because a much larger clone lies one nucleotide away. The CDR3 DNA reads TGCAGTGCTATAGATTCGCTAGCGGAGTCCTACGAGCAGTACTTC. It is translated as CSAIDSLAESYEQYF. The V call is TRBV20-1, the J call TRBJ2-7; 7 bases are shared with TRBD2. This CDR3 spans 15 amino acids. Germline V gives CDR1 DFQATT, CDR2 SNEGSKA (reference sequence). J was trimmed by 1 base and V by 4 bases; bases with no gene match: 10.

J is TRBJ2-7 and V is TRBV9; possibly TRBD2 for D (6 bases). This CDR3 spans 14 amino acids. CDR1 SGDLS and CDR2 YYNGEE come from the germline V gene. The germline V and J ends were trimmed by 0 bases and 6 bases, with 13 bases remaining between them. This chain's CDR3 is CASSVAAGPGEQYF. The DNA of the CDR3 is TGTGCCAGCAGCGTAGCAGCGGGCCCTGGCGAGCAGTACTTC. The variable domain in full, completed from reference TRBV9 and TRBJ2-7, reads DSGVTQTPKHLITATGQRVTLRCSPRSGDLSVYWYQQSLDQGLQFLIQYYNGEERAKGNILERFSAQQFPDLHSELNLSSLELGDSALYFCASSVAAGPGEQYFGPGTRLTVT.

This clonotype occurred many times. The chain links TRBV24-1 to TRBJ2-3; possibly TRBD1 for D (6 bases). Germline V CDR1 and CDR2: KGHDR, SFDVKD. The ends were cut back, 3 bases at V and 1 base at J, with 7 bases in the middle. The CDR3 length is 14 residues. The CDR3 coding sequence is TGTGCCACCAGTGATAGGACAGGCACAGATACGCAGTATTTT. Its translation is CATSDRTGTDTQYF.